This T cell receptor (beta chain) was found in a study of immune heterogeneity within non-small cell lung tumors. The wider study: The tumor set comprised a handful of squamous cell carcinomas and 10 non-squamous carcinomas (plus 1 not otherwise specified).

With 32 V and 13 J primers, multiplex PCR amplified the TCR beta CDR3. TCRdb reprocessed the multiplex PCR reads via MiXCR and lists one record per CDR3 protein. The repertoire includes over 12,000 distinct CDR3 sequences, 25% to 35% of them detected once, and under 6.5% sits in the top ten. Broader study findings: Clonality of local T cells correlated moderately but significantly with local tumor mutational burden (R roughly 0.31). Between individual patients, the high-frequency T-cell receptor beta clonotypes largely differed.

Comments on this clonotype: Its target is not known.

TCRs were amplified from about 640 ng gDNA of bulk tumor per sample. Biopsies, several per primary tumor and spaced far apart, were collected during surgery. The study cohort was described as untreated, and its members had newly diagnosed non-small cell lung cancer. They went on to have curative surgery. Patients newly diagnosed with non-small cell lung cancer and having curative-intent surgery served as donors. V dropped 0 bases and J dropped 12 bases, with 14 bases sitting between them. Germline V gene sequence: CDR1 MNHEY, CDR2 SVGEGT. This CDR3 has 13 amino acids. This receptor was taken from a man in his forties or fifties with non-small cell lung cancer. The specimen sequenced was lung tumor tissue. The V call is TRBV6-2 or TRBV6-3, the J call TRBJ1-1; D gene uncertain. CDR3 amino acids: CASSYSTHGITFF. In DNA form, the CDR3 reads TGTGCCAGCAGTTACTCGACACACGGAATAACTTTCTTT.